This passage covers 21 T cell receptor beta chains from one sample sequenced in a study of relationships among human T cell subsets. From mRNA, alpha and beta CDR3 regions were amplified using semiquantitative ARM-PCR. In ARM-PCR, communal superprimers followed tagged nested gene-specific primers for exponential amplification. TCRdb recomputed calls from the multiplex PCR reads with MiXCR, one row per CDR3 protein. Of roughly 5,000 distinct CDR3 sequences listed, around two thirds are singletons. Anti-CD4 multisort beads removed cells negatively, then anti-CD8 beads positively selected CD8+ T cells. The sequenced sample consisted of CD8+ T cells sorted from blood. The receptor source for this set is a man in his forties in good health.

The CDR3 nucleotides read TGCAGCGTTGAAAGTTTCCGGGGTCTGAGCACCGGGGAGCTGTTTTTT. Amino acid sequence: CSVESFRGLSTGELFF. The chain carries TRBV29-1 and TRBJ2-2; possibly TRBD2 for D (5 bases). The CDR3 runs 16 residues. V was trimmed by 2 bases and J by 4 bases, leaving 17 bases between them. The germline V gene has CDR1 SQVTM and CDR2 ANQGSEA.

This sequence joins TRBV28 and TRBJ2-7; no clear D. CDR1 and CDR2 (germline): MDHEN, SYDVKM. Trimming took 6 bases from V and 0 from J, leaving 15 bases between them. CDR3 length: 15 residues. This CDR3 is CASSPSAEPSYEQYF. The CDR3, as DNA: TGTGCCAGCAGCCCTTCGGCGGAACCCTCCTACGAGCAGTACTTC.

The chain couples TRBV5-1 to TRBJ2-5; D not resolved. The CDR3 contains 11 residues. Germline values: CDR1 SGHRS, CDR2 YFSETQ. V dropped 6 bases and J dropped 5 bases, with 8 bases sitting between them. The chain's CDR3 is CASNTLETQYF. The CDR3 nucleotides are TGCGCCAGCAATACGTTGGAGACCCAGTACTTC.

The gene calls are TRBV10-2 and TRBJ2-1; either TRBD1 or TRBD2 may supply D (5 bases each). Per germline, CDR1 WSHSY and CDR2 SAAADI. The CDR3 contains 14 residues. Trimming pared 7 bases from V and 6 bases from J, leaving 16 bases between. This CDR3 reads CASIEGRPINEQFF. The CDR3 DNA reads TGCGCCAGCATCGAGGGGAGACCGATCAATGAGCAGTTCTTC.

CDR3 DNA sequence: TGTGCCAGCAGCTCCGAATTCCCGGACAATGAGCAGTTCTTC. Translation gives CASSSEFPDNEQFF. The chain employs TRBV11-2 and TRBJ2-1; no clear D gene. Germline CDR1 reads SGHAT; CDR2 reads FQNNGV. CDR3 length equals 14 residues. Trimming pared 4 bases from V and 5 bases from J, leaving 12 bases between.

The rearrangement joins TRBV7-9 to TRBJ2-5; unclear D gene. V gave up 1 base and J gave up 1 base, with 7 bases separating them. Germline CDR1 and CDR2: SEHNR and FQNEAQ (reference sequence). The CDR3 loop spans 14 amino acids. CDR3 sequence: CASSLEGTQETQYF. The CDR3 coding sequence is TGTGCCAGCAGCTTAGAGGGAACCCAAGAGACCCAGTACTTC.

The chain couples TRBV2 to TRBJ2-1, with 10 bases matching TRBD2. This CDR3 contains 17 residues. The V segment lost 6 bases and the J segment 2 bases; nucleotides outside the gene matches: 10. Germline V gene lookup returns CDR1 SNHLY and CDR2 FYNNEI. The CDR3 coding sequence is TGTGCCAGCAGCACCACCGGACTAGCGGTTACCTACAATGAGCAGTTCTTC. Protein product: CASSTTGLAVTYNEQFF.

This clonotype appeared a single time. This sequence joins TRBV6-5 and TRBJ2-1, with 9 bases matching TRBD1. The germline gives CDR1 MNHEY, CDR2 SVGAGI. The CDR3 runs 16 residues. V shed 5 bases, J shed 9 bases, and the junction held 14 bases outside the gene matches. CDR3 sequence reads: CASSPQDRGPLGEQFF. In nucleotides, the CDR3 is TGTGCCAGCAGTCCGCAGGACAGGGGACCGCTTGGTGAGCAGTTCTTC.

V is TRBV11-2 and J is TRBJ2-3, with D hard to call. The V end lost 4 bases, the J end lost 0 bases, and 8 bases lay between the germline ends. The CDR3 extends over 14 amino acids. Germline CDR1 is SGHAT and CDR2 is FQNNGV. CDR3 loop: CASSSAGSTDTQYF. The CDR3 DNA sequence: TGTGCCAGCAGCTCGGCTGGGAGCACAGATACGCAGTATTTT.

This clonotype was seen more than once but under ten times. The chain is built from TRBV5-1 and TRBJ2-7, with no clear D. CDR1 is SGHRS, CDR2 YFSETQ, per germline. There are 14 residues in the CDR3. V lost 0 bases to trimming and J lost 3 bases, with 10 bases between them. CDR3 coding DNA: TGCGCCAGCAGCTTGGCCGGAGCCAACTACGAGCAGTACTTC. This encodes CASSLAGANYEQYF.

In its sample, this clonotype was seen a few times. This chain connects TRBV4-2 to TRBJ2-1; 11 nucleotides align to TRBD2. V was pared by 5 bases and J by 8 bases, with 8 bases of the junction left unmatched. Per germline, CDR1 LGHNA and CDR2 YNFKEQ. The CDR3 is 15 residues long. DNA of the CDR3: TGTGCCAGCAGCGCACGCACTAGCGGGAGCTATGAGCAGTTCTTC. It is translated as CASSARTSGSYEQFF.

This clonotype turned up a few times. The chain uses TRBV12-3 or TRBV12-4 and TRBJ2-2; D is uncertain. With 5 bases removed from V and 0 bases from J, the gap between germline ends came to 13 bases. The CDR3 has 16 residues. The DNA of the CDR3 is TGTGCCAGCAGTGCGCTAAAAATCGCGAACACCGGGGAGCTGTTTTTT. This encodes CASSALKIANTGELFF.

This clonotype has only a few counts. The chain couples TRBV23-1 to TRBJ1-5, with D possibly TRBD1 on 5 matching bases. TRBV23-1 is labeled an ORF, and its function is uncertain. The V gene lost 3 bases and the J gene lost 2 bases, with 14 bases spanning the gap. The CDR3 consists of 16 residues. CDR3 in amino acids: CASSHPRGRGNQPQHF. The CDR3 region has the DNA TGCGCCAGCAGTCACCCAAGGGGTCGGGGCAATCAGCCCCAGCATTTT.

The V gene is TRBV28, the J gene TRBJ2-7, with 7 bases that match TRBD1. V dropped 4 bases and J dropped 3; count of bases not matched to a gene: 6. The CDR3 contains 14 residues. CDR1 MDHEN and CDR2 SYDVKM come from the germline V gene. CDR3 nucleotides: TGTGCCAGCAGTTGGGGTCAGGGGGACTACGAGCAGTACTTC. It specifies CASSWGQGDYEQYF.

The V call is TRBV28, the J call TRBJ2-1; TRBD2 is a possible D gene (5 bases). V lost 7 bases to trimming and J lost 6 bases, with 16 bases between them. Germline values: CDR1 MDHEN, CDR2 SYDVKM. The CDR3 sequence is 14 residues long. CDR3 DNA sequence: TGTGCCAGCACCTACACGGGGTGGGGCAATGAGCAGTTCTTC. It is translated as CASTYTGWGNEQFF.

The chain is built from TRBV28 and TRBJ2-7; 9 bases fit TRBD1. Germline CDR1 is MDHEN and CDR2 is SYDVKM. V lost 5 bases to trimming and J lost 5 bases; unmatched junction nucleotides: 4. The CDR3 has 13 residues. The CDR3 DNA follows: TGTGCCAGCAGTCACACAGGGGGCAACGAGCAGTACTTC. Encoded protein: CASSHTGGNEQYF.

This chain uses TRBV7-9 with TRBJ2-3, with 12 bases matching TRBD1. This CDR3 spans 17 amino acids. The V gene end was trimmed by 5 bases and the J gene end by 1 base; junction bases not matched to a gene: 7. The germline V gene encodes CDR1 SEHNR and CDR2 FQNEAQ (reference sequence). The CDR3 bases are TGTGCCAGCAGCCGGGACAGGGGGCGTGCGGGCACAGATACGCAGTATTTT. It codes for CASSRDRGRAGTDTQYF. The full variable domain, with the rest looked up from reference TRBV7-9 and TRBJ2-3, is DTGVSQNPRHKITKRGQNVTFRCDPISEHNRLYWYRQTLGQGPEFLTYFQNEAQLEKSRLLSDRFSAERPKGSFSTLEIQRTEQGDSAMYLCASSRDRGRAGTDTQYFGPGTRLTVL.

The table lists this clonotype with a few counts. This chain joins TRBV5-5 and TRBJ2-2; a weak D match, TRBD1 (6 bases). V shed 2 bases and J shed 5 bases, with 7 bases lying between them. This CDR3 has 13 residues. CDR1 SGHKS and CDR2 YYEKEE come from the germline V gene (reference sequence). Here the CDR3 reads CASSFGQTGELFF. The CDR3 nucleotides are TGTGCCAGCAGCTTCGGACAGACCGGGGAGCTGTTTTTT.

This clonotype counts as medium-sized. This chain connects TRBV12-3 or TRBV12-4 to TRBJ2-5; D remains ambiguous. This CDR3 has 13 amino acids. Trimming left V 3 bases short and J 2 bases short, with 7 bases between. The CDR3 DNA reads TGTGCCAGCAGTTTGTGGGGACAAGAGACCCAGTACTTC. It specifies CASSLWGQETQYF.

The chain recombines TRBV29-1 with TRBJ2-1, with a possible D match to TRBD1 (5 bases). The CDR3 spans 11 residues. CDR1 and CDR2 from the germline V gene are SQVTM and ANQGSEA. Trimming removed 7 bases at V and 8 bases at J, with 12 bases between. DNA of the CDR3: TGCAGCGCCCCCTGGGGCGATGAGCAGTTCTTC. It specifies CSAPWGDEQFF.

For the CDR3, the DNA is TGCGCCAGCAGCCAAGTACGGGGCGGGTTTGGAAACACCATATATTTT. This codes for CASSQVRGGFGNTIYF. The rearrangement uses TRBV4-1 and TRBJ1-3; weak D call: TRBD1 (5 bases). Germline V CDR1 and CDR2: MGHRA, YSYEKL. The CDR3 spans 16 residues. V lost 1 base and J lost 3, with 13 bases in between.